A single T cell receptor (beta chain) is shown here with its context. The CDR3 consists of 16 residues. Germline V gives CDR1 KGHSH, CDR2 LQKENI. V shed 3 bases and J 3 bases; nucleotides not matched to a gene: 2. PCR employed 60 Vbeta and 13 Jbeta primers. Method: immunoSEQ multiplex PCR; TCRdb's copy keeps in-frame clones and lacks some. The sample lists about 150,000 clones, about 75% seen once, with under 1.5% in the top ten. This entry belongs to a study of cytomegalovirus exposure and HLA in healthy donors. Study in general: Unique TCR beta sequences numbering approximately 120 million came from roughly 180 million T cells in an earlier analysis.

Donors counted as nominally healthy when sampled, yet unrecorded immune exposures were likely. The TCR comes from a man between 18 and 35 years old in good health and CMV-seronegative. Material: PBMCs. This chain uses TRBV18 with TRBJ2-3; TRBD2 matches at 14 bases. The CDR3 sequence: CASSPGLAGVTDTQYF. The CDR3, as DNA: TGTGCCAGCTCACCGGGACTAGCGGGAGTTACAGATACGCAGTATTTT.